Listed below are T cell receptor beta chains from one sample, sequenced in a study of regulatory dendritic cells for organ transplantation. Generated by immunoSEQ multiplex PCR, the TCRdb table keeps only in-frame clones and is missing some. The data contain 30,000 to 45,000 clones, about 90% of them singletons. Sequenced sample: naive CD8+ T cells from blood. The receptors originated from a human donor in good health. Both conserved end residues are part of each CDR3. The order of the fields is clone size, J gene, V gene, D gene, CDR3 protein, CDR3 DNA. D genes are given only for firm matches. Clone size is stated in some rows and not others, as once, few, many or a class when expanded.

size: once; J: TRBJ2-1; V: TRBV19; D: -; CDR3: CASKLFSGRGNEQFF; DNA: TGTGCCAGTAAGCTGTTCTCGGGCAGGGGCAATGAGCAGTTCTTC
size: -; J: TRBJ2-7; V: TRBV7-9; D: -; CDR3: CASSGMGPLSEQYF; DNA: TGTGCCAGCAGCGGAATGGGACCTCTCAGCGAGCAGTACTTC
size: -; J: TRBJ2-5; V: TRBV5-6; D: -; CDR3: CASSFSPGKGETQYF; DNA: TGTGCCAGCAGCTTCTCCCCAGGGAAAGGGGAGACCCAGTACTTC
size: -; J: TRBJ2-1; V: TRBV7-9; D: -; CDR3: CASSATGFDEQFF; DNA: TGTGCCAGCAGCGCAACAGGGTTCGATGAGCAGTTCTTC
size: -; J: TRBJ1-2; V: TRBV7-2; D: -; CDR3: CASSLSTLQGLDGYTF; DNA: TGTGCCAGCAGCTTATCGACTTTACAGGGATTGGACGGCTACACCTTC
size: once; J: TRBJ1-1; V: TRBV9; D: -; CDR3: CASSVGGATEAFF; DNA: TGTGCCAGCAGCGTAGGAGGGGCCACTGAAGCTTTCTTT
size: once; J: TRBJ1-2; V: TRBV5-4; D: -; CDR3: CASSLFNSGVLHTF; DNA: TGTGCCAGCAGCTTGTTTAATTCAGGGGTTCTCCACACCTTC
size: -; J: TRBJ2-1; V: TRBV5-1; D: -; CDR3: CASNNRVNEQFF; DNA: TGCGCCAGCAACAACAGGGTTAATGAGCAGTTCTTC
size: -; J: TRBJ2-3; V: TRBV9; D: -; CDR3: CASSAAAGDTQYF; DNA: TGTGCCAGCAGCGCCGCTGCAGGGGATACGCAGTATTTT
size: -; J: TRBJ2-1; V: TRBV10-1; D: -; CDR3: CASSEAGVSNEQFF; DNA: TGCGCCAGCAGTGAGGCAGGGGTATCGAATGAGCAGTTCTTC
size: once; J: TRBJ2-7; V: TRBV27; D: TRBD2; CDR3: CASSFGLAGASYEQYF; DNA: TGTGCCAGCAGTTTTGGGCTAGCGGGGGCTTCCTACGAGCAGTACTTC
size: few; J: TRBJ2-7; V: TRBV7-6; D: -; CDR3: CASSGGTVSYEQYF; DNA: TGTGCCAGCTCCGGCGGGACGGTCTCCTACGAGCAGTACTTC
size: once; J: TRBJ2-2; V: TRBV9; D: -; CDR3: CASSGRGRNTGELFF; DNA: TGTGCCAGCAGCGGGAGGGGGCGAAACACCGGGGAGCTGTTTTTT
size: -; J: TRBJ1-2; V: TRBV4-3; D: TRBD1; CDR3: CASSQETGAPLGYTF; DNA: TGCGCCAGCAGCCAAGAAACAGGGGCCCCCCTTGGCTACACCTTC
size: -; J: TRBJ1-1; V: TRBV15; D: -; CDR3: CATSRDRQNTEAFF; DNA: TGTGCCACCAGCAGAGATAGGCAGAACACTGAAGCTTTCTTT
size: once; J: TRBJ2-7; V: TRBV27; D: TRBD2; CDR3: CATSRGGYEQYF; DNA: TGTGCCACCTCCCGGGGGGGCTACGAGCAGTACTTC
size: once; J: TRBJ2-7; V: TRBV28; D: -; CDR3: CASVYRSEQYF; DNA: TGTGCCAGCGTTTATCGGAGCGAGCAGTACTTC
size: -; J: TRBJ2-1; V: TRBV7-9; D: -; CDR3: CASSLNSPDEQFF; DNA: TGTGCCAGCAGCTTAAATTCCCCGGATGAGCAGTTCTTC
size: -; J: TRBJ2-7; V: TRBV9; D: -; CDR3: CASGSVHEQYF; DNA: TGTGCCAGCGGGAGCGTCCACGAGCAGTACTTC
size: -; J: TRBJ1-2; V: TRBV5-6; D: -; CDR3: CASSEQQGRVRDGYTF; DNA: TGTGCCAGCAGCGAACAACAGGGAAGGGTTAGGGATGGCTACACCTTC
size: -; J: TRBJ1-1; V: TRBV30; D: -; CDR3: CAWSAGVAEAFF; DNA: TGTGCCTGGAGTGCAGGGGTGGCTGAAGCTTTCTTT
size: -; J: TRBJ2-1; V: TRBV11-2; D: -; CDR3: CASSPGGSPALEQFF; DNA: TGTGCCAGCAGCCCAGGCGGGTCGCCTGCTCTTGAGCAGTTCTTC
size: -; J: TRBJ2-3; V: TRBV7-3; D: TRBD2; CDR3: CASSPGLAGGTDTQYF; DNA: TGTGCCAGCAGCCCCGGACTAGCGGGGGGGACGGATACGCAGTATTTT
size: once; J: TRBJ1-2; V: TRBV6-1; D: -; CDR3: CASSEARGYGYTF; DNA: TGTGCCAGCAGTGAAGCGCGGGGGTATGGCTACACCTTC
size: once; J: TRBJ2-5; V: TRBV23-1; D: -; CDR3: CASRTRFGETQYF; DNA: TGCGCCAGCAGGACCAGGTTCGGGGAGACCCAGTACTTC
size: -; J: TRBJ2-3; V: TRBV29-1; D: -; CDR3: CSVGTDTQYF; DNA: TGCAGCGTCGGGACAGATACGCAGTATTTT
size: few; J: TRBJ2-7; V: TRBV14; D: -; CDR3: CASMLSGHSYEQYF; DNA: TGTGCCAGCATGCTAAGCGGACACTCCTACGAGCAGTACTTC
size: -; J: TRBJ2-1; V: TRBV6-1; D: -; CDR3: CASSARGAYNEQFF; DNA: TGTGCCAGCAGTGCCCGGGGAGCCTACAATGAGCAGTTCTTC
size: -; J: TRBJ2-1; V: TRBV7-3; D: -; CDR3: CASSTTGGDYNEQFF; DNA: TGTGCCAGCAGCACCACCGGGGGAGACTACAATGAGCAGTTCTTC
size: -; J: TRBJ2-1; V: TRBV4-3; D: -; CDR3: CASSQLPGNEQFF; DNA: TGCGCCAGCAGTCAATTACCGGGAAATGAGCAGTTCTTC
size: -; J: TRBJ2-3; V: TRBV27; D: -; CDR3: CASSFIGVADTQYF; DNA: TGTGCCAGCAGTTTCATAGGCGTAGCAGATACGCAGTATTTT
size: -; J: TRBJ2-1; V: TRBV5-5; D: -; CDR3: CASSSKNNEQFF; DNA: TGTGCCAGCAGCAGTAAGAACAATGAGCAGTTCTTC
size: -; J: TRBJ2-6; V: TRBV11-2; D: -; CDR3: CASRDSGANVLTF; DNA: TGTGCCAGCCGCGACTCTGGGGCCAACGTCCTGACTTTC
size: -; J: TRBJ2-7; V: TRBV5-4; D: -; CDR3: CASSPMGSNSYEQYF; DNA: TGTGCCAGCAGCCCCATGGGGAGTAACTCCTACGAGCAGTACTTC
size: -; J: TRBJ2-7; V: TRBV11-2; D: -; CDR3: CASSLEVGYEQYF; DNA: TGTGCCAGCAGCTTAGAAGTGGGGTACGAGCAGTACTTC
size: -; J: TRBJ2-6; V: TRBV27; D: -; CDR3: CASSFSQSGANVLTF; DNA: TGTGCCAGCAGTTTCTCACAGTCTGGGGCCAACGTCCTGACTTTC
size: -; J: TRBJ2-5; V: TRBV27; D: -; CDR3: CASSLRGPYQETQYF; DNA: TGTGCCAGCAGTTTAAGAGGACCCTACCAAGAGACCCAGTACTTC
size: -; J: TRBJ2-2; V: TRBV15; D: -; CDR3: CATSSRELWTVTGELFF; DNA: TGTGCCACCAGCAGTCGGGAGTTGTGGACAGTAACCGGGGAGCTGTTTTTT
size: once; J: TRBJ1-2; V: TRBV19; D: -; CDR3: CASSIDLETASNYGYTF; DNA: TGTGCCAGTAGTATAGATCTTGAGACAGCCTCTAACTATGGCTACACCTTC
size: -; J: TRBJ1-1; V: TRBV27; D: -; CDR3: CASSETKGWGVYTEAFF; DNA: TGTGCCAGCAGTGAAACGAAAGGGTGGGGGGTTTACACTGAAGCTTTCTTT
size: few; J: TRBJ1-2; V: TRBV13; D: -; CDR3: CASSLGTGFRGYTF; DNA: TGTGCCAGCAGCTTAGGGACAGGCTTCAGGGGCTACACCTTC
size: -; J: TRBJ2-5; V: TRBV29-1; D: -; CDR3: CSVWEQETQYF; DNA: TGCAGCGTTTGGGAACAAGAGACCCAGTACTTC
size: -; J: TRBJ2-2; V: TRBV7-2; D: -; CDR3: CASSFHGGLYKMGTGELFF; DNA: TGTGCCAGCAGCTTTCACGGGGGCCTCTATAAAATGGGCACCGGGGAGCTGTTTTTT
size: -; J: TRBJ2-1; V: TRBV29-1; D: TRBD1; CDR3: CSVEGHVDSGQGYNEQFF; DNA: TGCAGCGTTGAAGGCCATGTCGATTCGGGACAGGGTTACAATGAGCAGTTCTTC
size: -; J: TRBJ1-1; V: TRBV6-5; D: -; CDR3: CASSYGGRGAEAFF; DNA: TGTGCCAGCAGTTACGGGGGCCGCGGGGCTGAAGCTTTCTTT
size: -; J: TRBJ2-1; V: TRBV4-1; D: TRBD2; CDR3: CASSPPGTSRNEQFF; DNA: TGCGCCAGCAGCCCCCCCGGGACTAGCAGGAATGAGCAGTTCTTC
size: -; J: TRBJ1-1; V: TRBV5-6; D: -; CDR3: CASSLEVDRRGGAFF; DNA: TGTGCCAGCAGCTTGGAGGTTGACAGGCGCGGAGGGGCTTTCTTT
size: -; J: TRBJ1-1; V: TRBV9; D: -; CDR3: CASTLGFMNTEAFF; DNA: TGTGCCAGCACCCTGGGGTTCATGAACACTGAAGCTTTCTTT
size: few; J: TRBJ1-1; V: TRBV29-1; D: -; CDR3: CSTDFVVDTEAFF; DNA: TGCAGCACCGATTTCGTTGTGGACACTGAAGCTTTCTTT
size: -; J: TRBJ1-2; V: TRBV6-6; D: -; CDR3: CASSPPDTDNYGYTF; DNA: TGTGCCAGCAGTCCTCCGGACACAGATAACTATGGCTACACCTTC